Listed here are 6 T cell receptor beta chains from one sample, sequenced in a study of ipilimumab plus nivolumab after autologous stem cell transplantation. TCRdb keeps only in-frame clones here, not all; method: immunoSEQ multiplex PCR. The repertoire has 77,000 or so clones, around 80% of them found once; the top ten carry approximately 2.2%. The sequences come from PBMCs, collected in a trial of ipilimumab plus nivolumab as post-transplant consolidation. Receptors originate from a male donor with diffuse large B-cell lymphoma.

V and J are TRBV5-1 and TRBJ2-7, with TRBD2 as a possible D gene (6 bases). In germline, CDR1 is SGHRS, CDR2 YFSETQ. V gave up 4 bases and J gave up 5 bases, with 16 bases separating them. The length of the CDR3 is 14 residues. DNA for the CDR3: TGCGCCAGCAGCCCCCTCGGGGGTTGGGACGAGCAGTACTTC. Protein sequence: CASSPLGGWDEQYF.

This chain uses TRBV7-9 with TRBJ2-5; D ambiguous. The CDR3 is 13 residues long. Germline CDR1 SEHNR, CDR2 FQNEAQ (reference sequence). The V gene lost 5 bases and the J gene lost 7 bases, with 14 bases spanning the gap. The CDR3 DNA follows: TGTGCCAGCAGCCCCCCTGGCTCGGGGACCCAGTACTTC. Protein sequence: CASSPPGSGTQYF.

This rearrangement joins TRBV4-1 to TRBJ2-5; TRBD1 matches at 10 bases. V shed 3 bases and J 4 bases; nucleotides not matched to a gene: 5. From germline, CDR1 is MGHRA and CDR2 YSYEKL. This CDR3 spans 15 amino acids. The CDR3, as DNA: TGCGCCAGCAGCCATGGACAGGGGGTGGGAGAGACCCAGTACTTC. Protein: CASSHGQGVGETQYF.

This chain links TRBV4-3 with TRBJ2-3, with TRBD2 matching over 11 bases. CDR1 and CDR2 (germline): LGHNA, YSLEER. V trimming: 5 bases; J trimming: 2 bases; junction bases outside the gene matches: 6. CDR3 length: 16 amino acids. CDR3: CASSSLAGGPTDTQYF. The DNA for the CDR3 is TGCGCCAGCAGCTCATTAGCGGGGGGGCCCACAGATACGCAGTATTTT.

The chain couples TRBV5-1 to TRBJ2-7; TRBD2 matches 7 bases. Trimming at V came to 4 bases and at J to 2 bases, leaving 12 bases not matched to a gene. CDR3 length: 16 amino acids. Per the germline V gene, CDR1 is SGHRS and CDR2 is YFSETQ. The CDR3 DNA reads TGCGCCAGCAGCCCCGACGGTGGGGGGGTCCCCTACGAGCAGTACTTC. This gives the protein CASSPDGGGVPYEQYF.

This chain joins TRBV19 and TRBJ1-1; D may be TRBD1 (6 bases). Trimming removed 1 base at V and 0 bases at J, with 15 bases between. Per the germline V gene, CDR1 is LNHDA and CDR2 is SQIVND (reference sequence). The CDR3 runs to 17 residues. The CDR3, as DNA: TGTGCCAGTAGTATAGCAAGGGGGGGGTTGCTGAACACTGAAGCTTTCTTT. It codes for CASSIARGGLLNTEAFF.